A single sample gave rise to the 17 T cell receptor beta chains below, sequenced in a study of blood T cell repertoires in COVID-19. Clones were sequenced by immunoSEQ multiplex PCR, and TCRdb holds only the in-frame ones, with some missing. This table holds 300,000 to 500,000 clones, over 75% found once. The material sequenced was PBMCs or T cells enriched from blood (not recorded which). The receptors were gathered from a woman under 40 with acute COVID-19.

The V and J genes are TRBV7-2 and TRBJ2-2; perhaps TRBD2 as D (6 bases). The ends were cut back, 1 base at V and 6 bases at J, with 9 bases in the middle. The CDR3 contains 14 residues. Germline-derived CDR1 and CDR2 are SGHTA and FQGNSA. CDR3 DNA sequence: TGTGCCAGCAGCTTAGTAGCGGAACCCGGGGAGCTGTTTTTT. This translates into CASSLVAEPGELFF.

The rearrangement joins TRBV30 to TRBJ1-5; 7 bases align to TRBD1. J was trimmed by 5 bases and V by 0 bases; bases with no gene match: 10. Germline CDR1 reads GTSNPN; CDR2 reads SVGIG (reference sequence). The CDR3 has 16 residues. The chain's CDR3 is CAWSVRGSGGHQPQHF. CDR3 in DNA: TGTGCCTGGAGTGTACGTGGGTCAGGGGGTCATCAGCCCCAGCATTTT.

This chain links TRBV3-1 (or the pseudogene TRBV3-2) with TRBJ2-2; perhaps TRBD2 as D (6 bases). Germline CDR1 and CDR2: LGHDT and YNNKEL (reference sequence). Trimming cost V 2 bases and J 4 bases, with 11 bases left between them. The CDR3 spans 15 residues. DNA of the CDR3: TGTGCCAGCAGCCAATGGGGGGAAGGCACCGGGGAGCTGTTTTTT. Translated, it gives CASSQWGEGTGELFF.

This clone was detected only once. This sequence joins TRBV5-8 and TRBJ2-7; 13 bases fit TRBD2. Germline V gene lookup returns CDR1 SGHTS and CDR2 YDEGEE. CDR3 length equals 17 residues. Trimming removed 3 bases from V and 3 bases from J; junction bases left unmatched: 9. As DNA, the CDR3 is TGTGCCAGCAGCTATACTAGGACTAGCGGGGGTAGCTACGAGCAGTACTTC. This encodes CASSYTRTSGGSYEQYF.

CDR3 amino acids: CASSPGRAYGYTF. Written as DNA, the CDR3 is TGTGCCAGCTCCCCAGGCAGGGCCTATGGCTACACCTTC. The chain joins TRBV6-1 to TRBJ1-2, with TRBD1 as a possible D gene (5 bases). The CDR3 covers 13 residues. Germline values: CDR1 MNHNS, CDR2 SASEGT. V lost 8 bases and J 4 bases, leaving 14 bases between the germline ends.

This rearrangement joins TRBV12-5 to TRBJ2-3; TRBD2 might be the D (7 bases). Per the germline V gene, CDR1 is LGHNT and CDR2 is FRNRAP. CDR3 length: 13 residues. V lost 0 bases, J lost 10 bases, and 11 bases lay in between. The CDR3 loop is CASGLVGGPSQYF. CDR3 nucleotide sequence: TGTGCTAGTGGTTTGGTGGGGGGGCCCTCGCAGTATTTT.

The V call is TRBV5-1, the J call TRBJ1-1; TRBD1 aligns across 7 bases. V trimming: 1 base; J trimming: 0 bases; junction bases outside the gene matches: 3. CDR3 size: 15 residues. Germline V CDR1 and CDR2: SGHRS, YFSETQ. The CDR3 DNA sequence: TGCGCCAGCAGCTTGCTCCAGGGGGTGAACACTGAAGCTTTCTTT. Its translation is CASSLLQGVNTEAFF.

The chain combines TRBV5-1 with TRBJ1-1, with D unresolved. The CDR3 totals 17 residues. The ends were cut back, 4 bases at V and 4 bases at J, with 23 bases in the middle. The germline V gene encodes CDR1 SGHRS and CDR2 YFSETQ. The chain's CDR3 is CASSLSSKVWGGTEAFF. DNA for the CDR3: TGCGCCAGCAGCCTTTCCAGTAAAGTCTGGGGAGGCACTGAAGCTTTCTTT.

This chain connects TRBV21-1 to TRBJ2-7; the table's D call, TRBD1, has no DNA check behind it. TRBV21-1 is classified as a pseudogene. CDR3 size: 15 residues. This CDR3 is CASSRSGTGAYEQYF. The CDR3 nucleotides are TGTGCCAGCAGCAGGTCAGGGACAGGAGCCTACGAGCAGTACTTC.

This chain links TRBV4-3 with TRBJ1-4; perhaps TRBD1 as D (6 bases). The CDR3 extends over 17 amino acids. With 3 bases removed from V and 0 bases from J, the gap between germline ends came to 14 bases. Germline V CDR1 and CDR2: LGHNA, YSLEER. The CDR3 nucleotides are TGCGCCAGCAGCCAGGGTACAGGGCAGACAACTAATGAAAAACTGTTTTTT. Translated: CASSQGTGQTTNEKLFF.

The chain joins TRBV2 to TRBJ2-2; 8 bases align to TRBD1. The CDR3 consists of 15 residues. V shed 7 bases and J 3 bases; nucleotides not matched to a gene: 7. Per the germline V gene, CDR1 is SNHLY and CDR2 is FYNNEI. CDR3: CASIRQGAHTGELFF. The CDR3 DNA reads TGTGCCAGCATAAGGCAGGGGGCGCACACCGGGGAGCTGTTTTTT.

The chain joins TRBV27 to TRBJ1-6, with TRBD1 matching over 7 bases. V was clipped by 7 bases and J by 8 bases; unmatched bases: 17. This CDR3 is 17 amino acids long. Per germline, CDR1 MNHEY and CDR2 SMNVEV (reference sequence). Here the CDR3 reads CASTSAGGGGRDSPLHF. For the CDR3, the DNA is TGTGCCAGCACCAGTGCAGGAGGGGGCGGAAGGGATTCACCCCTCCACTTT.

The V call is TRBV9, the J call TRBJ1-2, with D possibly TRBD1 on 6 matching bases. The V gene's germline CDR1 is SGDLS and CDR2 YYNGEE. The V and J ends lost 0 bases and 4 bases respectively, with 10 bases between them. This CDR3 comprises 14 residues. CDR3 bases: TGTGCCAGCAGCGTAGATGGGACAAGCTATGGCTACACCTTC. As protein: CASSVDGTSYGYTF.

The chain carries TRBV20-1 and TRBJ2-3, with D perhaps TRBD2 (5 bases). Germline V gene lookup returns CDR1 DFQATT and CDR2 SNEGSKA (reference sequence). The length of the CDR3 is 11 residues. The V gene lost 7 bases and the J gene lost 5 bases, with 10 bases spanning the gap. Here the CDR3 reads CSGVRGDTQYF. As DNA, the CDR3 is TGCAGTGGGGTTCGGGGAGATACGCAGTATTTT.

The chain has TRBV14 and TRBJ2-7, with TRBD2 matching 7 bases. Germline V gene sequence: CDR1 SGHDN, CDR2 FVKESK. This CDR3 has 13 residues. Trimming at V came to 4 bases and at J to 6 bases, leaving 6 bases not matched to a gene. For the CDR3, the DNA is TGTGCCAGCAGCCGAGCGGGGAGCCCCGAGCAGTACTTC. Protein product: CASSRAGSPEQYF. Based on the CDR3 plus reference TRBV14 and TRBJ2-7, the full variable domain is EAGVTQFPSHSVIEKGQTVTLRCDPISGHDNLYWYRRVMGKEIKFLLHFVKESKQDESGMPNNRFLAERTGGTYSTLKVQPAELEDSGVYFCASSRAGSPEQYFGPGTRLTVT.

The J gene is TRBJ2-7, the V gene TRBV7-2; D unclear. There are 12 residues in the CDR3. Germline CDR1 reads SGHTA; CDR2 reads FQGNSA. V was cut by 5 bases and J by 0 bases, with 5 bases left in between. Here the CDR3 reads CASSRSSYEQYF. CDR3 DNA: TGTGCCAGCAGCCGTAGCTCCTACGAGCAGTACTTC.

The CDR3 bases are TGTGCCAGTAGTAGAAAGACAGGCGCAGTTAATTCACCCCTCCACTTT. It is translated as CASSRKTGAVNSPLHF. The rearrangement joins TRBV19 to TRBJ1-6, with a possible D match to TRBD1 (6 bases). The V gene's germline CDR1 is LNHDA and CDR2 SQIVND (reference sequence). V lost 4 bases and J lost 6, with 16 bases in between. The CDR3 extends over 16 amino acids.